This T cell receptor beta chain was recovered during a study of T cell responses to AZD1222 COVID-19 vaccine (dated by TCRdb to about 2021). A note on the overall study: AZD1222 recipients whose second dose came at about 4 weeks and those whose second dose came at about 12 weeks were combined into one group, since spike-specific TCR depth and breadth did not differ between the two schedules. A total of more than 230 trial participants underwent TCR sequencing, of whom nearly 210 received two doses of AZD1222 and some 26 received two doses of the MenACWY control vaccine. Enrollment into the trials was organized by age into subgroups of 18-55, 56-69 and 70-plus years, and those subgroups contained roughly 140, 27 and 60 TCR-sequenced participants, respectively. Points the paper makes about the study in general: The vaccine-associated CD4 TCRs covered the entire spike protein, and the dominant responses fell in regions 160-218 and 743-854. No day 14 peak-response samples were available, so repertoires were characterized only after the peak T cell response. Only a handful of AZD1222 recipients were SARS-CoV-2 seropositive at baseline, limiting conclusions about previously exposed vaccinees. Nearly half of unique spike-specific TCRs reportedly recognized epitopes outside regions mutated in the B.1.351 and B.1.1.7 variants. The 56-69-year group was small, and its depth increase did not reach significance, likely because of low power. After two AZD1222 doses, spike-specific TCR breadth and depth were significantly higher than at day 0 and than in MenACWY recipients. Most participants were white British and females outnumbered males, and the authors suggested that clonal diversity may have been underestimated.

Notes on this clone: Its antigen is currently not known. No clone much larger than this one lies a single base away; base qualities are absent.

The CDR3 regions of human TCRbeta chains were subjected to immunosequencing. Per the original workflow: Repertoire TCRs were matched against a reference library of SARS-CoV-2-specific TCRs generated with the MIRA antigen-specificity platform. Breadth was defined as the fraction of unique TCRs that were SARS-CoV-2-associated, and depth was defined as the fraction of total T cells that were SARS-CoV-2-associated. Using the MIRA data, each spike-specific TCR was assigned both to the spike region to which the TCR was reactive and to a CD4 or CD8 class. Log10-transformed breadth and depth values were compared by one-way ANOVA with Sidak's multiple comparisons tests. This immuneACCESS table, as held by TCRdb, lists in-frame sequences with V and J called but not all clones. Of the missing ones, under half trace to an unresolved V gene in checked studies; the others have no known cause. That table gives V, J and clone size, and the DNA gave D and trimming. Here the sample has 150,000 or so clones; more than 85% occur a single time. The ten largest clones capture roughly 9.1% of the sample.

Sample time point, as interpreted from the label and publication: baseline before first vaccination. Samples from vaccinated people were obtained from the UK trials COV001 and COV002, which included a single-blind randomized controlled phase 2/3 trial of AZD1222 (ChAdOx1 nCoV-19) in healthy adults. Trial participant PBMC samples were collected at day 0 and day 28 after the second dose for TCRbeta chain sequencing. V and J lose 4 bases and 4 bases, and a span of 26 bases separates them. The germline V gene (reference sequence) supplies CDR1 LGHDT and CDR2 YNNKEL. The CDR3 contains 20 residues, cysteine and phenylalanine counted. The CDR3 DNA has 60 bases and is translated from base 1.

The receptor was derived from an adult in good health. The starting material was peripheral blood, obtained on day 0 of AZD1222 vaccination. The rearrangement joined TRBV3-1 (or the pseudogene TRBV3-2) to TRBJ2-6; the D gene is perhaps TRBD1, from 6 matching bases. The CDR3 region: CASSRPPRTEGEVGANVLTF. The DNA sequence is given as TGTGCCAGCAGCCGCCCGCCCAGGACAGAGGGTGAGGTCGGGGCCAACGTCCTGACTTTC.